What follows is one TCR beta chain and its context. The antigen it recognizes is unknown. No much larger clone is present one base from it, and per-base qualities are unavailable. The source of the sample is a study of memory B cells and T cells in multiple sclerosis (dated by TCRdb to the late 2010s). With respect to the entire study: TCR beta repertoires of autoproliferating peripheral T cells were compared with the TCR beta repertoires of brain lesion-infiltrating T cells in multiple sclerosis patients. A couple of multiple sclerosis patients were included in the TCR sequencing because brain lesions obtained at autopsy or brain-infiltrating cells obtained from biopsy were available for them.

The immunoSEQ Platform was used to amplify TCRbeta CDR3 regions from extracted genomic DNA. Multiplex PCR, high-throughput sequencing and a vendor bioinformatics pipeline were combined in the immunoSEQ assay. The paper's data handling went like this. After discarding non-productive sequences and any CDR3s under 4 amino acids in length, clonotype frequencies were recalculated for each sample. In immunoSEQ Analyzer 2.0, shared clonotypes were identified as identical CDR3 amino acid, V gene and J gene sequences. Repertoire overlap was normalized by dividing shared clonotype counts by the product of both clone-set sizes, with the result scaled by 1000 into arbitrary units. The immuneACCESS repertoire file appears here via TCRdb, limited to in-frame rearrangements. These files lack a portion of the clones; in checked studies, under half of the deficit traces to unresolved V genes, and the cause of the others is not known. V, J and clone size are those of that table, while D and trimming were read from the DNA. The sample table records 46,000 or so clones; around 79% of these occur just once. The ten largest clones represent roughly 1.1% of the sample.

V gives up 2 bases and J gives up 4 bases, and the segment between their germline ends measures 9 bases. The germline V gene gives CDR1 as SNHLY and CDR2 as FYNNEI. The CDR3 sequence holds 14 residues, the cysteine and phenylalanine included. Of all the DNA, just the CDR3 is kept, 42 bases in frame from base 1. General study outcomes and caveats: Clone-set sizes differed between compartments, which influenced counts of shared clonotypes and required normalization.

After CFSE-labeled PBMCs were cultured without any stimulus, the autoproliferating (CFSEdim) and non-proliferating (CFSEhi) T cell fractions were each sequenced on their own. In total, approximately 5.1x10^7 CFSE-labeled PBMCs were cultured without stimulus for 7 days, after which replicate wells were pooled. PBMCs were labeled with around 0.5 uM CFSE and cultured without exogenous stimuli in serum-free AIM-V medium. PBMCs were isolated by Ficoll density gradient centrifugation and cryopreserved before use. Using a FACSAria III, live 7-AAD-negative cells were sorted, then washed with PBS and stored frozen at -80 degrees C as dry pellets.

This receptor was taken from a human donor with multiple sclerosis. Source material: PBMCs from blood kept in culture. The chain is encoded by TRBV2 joined to TRBJ1-5; the D segment could be TRBD1, given 5 matching bases. The CDR3 region reads CASSELRVNQPQHF. DNA sequence: TGTGCCAGCAGTGAACTCAGGGTGAATCAGCCCCAGCATTTT. The variable domain in full, with residues beyond the CDR3 obtained from the reference TRBV2 and TRBJ1-5 genes, is EPEVTQTPSHQVTQMGQEVILRCVPISNHLYFYWYRQILGQKVEFLVSFYNNEISEKSEIFDDQFSVERPDGSNFTLKIRSTKLEDSAMYFCASSELRVNQPQHFGDGTRLSIL.